A single sample gave rise to the 8 T cell receptor beta chains below, sequenced in a study of blood T cell repertoires in COVID-19. Profiling relied on immunoSEQ multiplex PCR, and the TCRdb table lists in-frame clones only, not all of them. The sample lists roughly 200,000 clones, about 82% seen once, with around 5% in the top ten. The sequenced sample was PBMCs or T cells enriched from blood (not recorded which). The receptors here all came from a middle-aged man with acute COVID-19.

The chain couples TRBV6-2 or TRBV6-3 to TRBJ1-2; unclear D gene. CDR1 MNHEY and CDR2 SVGEGT come from the germline V gene. This CDR3 is 12 amino acids long. Trimming took off 2 bases at V and 7 bases at J, with 8 bases between the two ends. The CDR3 DNA follows: TGTGCCAGCAGTTACGAGTTGTCTGGCTACACCTTC. The encoded protein is CASSYELSGYTF.

This chain joins TRBV7-2 and TRBJ2-3; no definite D call. V was cut by 3 bases and J by 1 base, with 8 bases left in between. The CDR3 runs 14 residues. In germline, CDR1 is SGHTA, CDR2 FQGNSA. CDR3 amino acids: CASSFSDGTDTQYF. Written as DNA, the CDR3 is TGTGCCAGCAGCTTCAGCGACGGCACAGATACGCAGTATTTT. Together with reference TRBV7-2 and TRBJ2-3, the CDR3 gives the full variable domain: GAGVSQSPSNKVTEKGKDVELRCDPISGHTALYWYRQSLGQGLEFLIYFQGNSAPDKSGLPSDRFSAERTGGSVSTLTIQRTQQEDSAVYLCASSFSDGTDTQYFGPGTRLTVL.

V gene TRBV2 combines with J gene TRBJ1-4; 8 nucleotides match TRBD1. V shed 6 bases, J shed 6 bases, and the junction held 6 bases outside the gene matches. CDR3 length: 14 amino acids. Germline CDR1 and CDR2: SNHLY and FYNNEI. The CDR3 loop reads CASSAGTGYEKLFF. The CDR3 DNA reads TGTGCCAGCAGCGCCGGGACAGGTTATGAAAAACTGTTTTTT. The full variable domain, rest sourced from reference TRBV2 and TRBJ1-4, is EPEVTQTPSHQVTQMGQEVILRCVPISNHLYFYWYRQILGQKVEFLVSFYNNEISEKSEIFDDQFSVERPDGSNFTLKIRSTKLEDSAMYFCASSAGTGYEKLFFGSGTQLSVL.

The chain joins TRBV7-9 to TRBJ2-1; D ambiguous. The CDR3 spans 13 residues. CDR1 and CDR2 (germline): SEHNR, FQNEAQ (reference sequence). V shed 3 bases and J shed 5 bases, with 8 bases lying between them. CDR3 nucleotide sequence: TGTGCCAGCAGCTTTATCCAGAACAATGAGCAGTTCTTC. Its translation: CASSFIQNNEQFF.

The rearrangement joins TRBV20-1 to TRBJ2-7; D perhaps matches TRBD2 (6 bases). Trimming took off 3 bases at V and 0 bases at J, with 15 bases between the two ends. The CDR3 extends over 15 amino acids. CDR1 and CDR2 from the germline V gene are DFQATT and SNEGSKA (reference sequence). The CDR3 DNA follows: TGCAGTGCTAGTACTCCGGGAGCGAGCTCCTACGAGCAGTACTTC. Its protein product is CSASTPGASSYEQYF.

The chain carries TRBV7-8 and TRBJ1-3, with a weak D call TRBD1 (5 bases). With 1 base removed from V and 3 bases from J, the gap between germline ends came to 22 bases. CDR1 SGHVS and CDR2 FQNEAQ come from the germline V gene. CDR3 length: 19 amino acids. CDR3: CASSLESPLAGLVGNTIYF. CDR3 sequence (DNA): TGTGCCAGCAGCTTAGAATCCCCCCTCGCAGGGTTAGTTGGAAACACCATATATTTT.

The chain combines TRBV7-2 with TRBJ2-1; 10 bases are a match to TRBD2. CDR1 and CDR2 (germline): SGHTA, FQGNSA. J gave up 0 bases and V 5 bases, and 1 base lay outside the gene matches. The CDR3 extends over 15 amino acids. The chain's CDR3 is CASSPSGSSYNEQFF. CDR3 nucleotides: TGTGCCAGCAGCCCTAGCGGGAGCTCCTACAATGAGCAGTTCTTC. The complete variable domain, with remaining parts taken from reference TRBV7-2 and TRBJ2-1, reads GAGVSQSPSNKVTEKGKDVELRCDPISGHTALYWYRQSLGQGLEFLIYFQGNSAPDKSGLPSDRFSAERTGGSVSTLTIQRTQQEDSAVYLCASSPSGSSYNEQFFGPGTRLTVL.

J is TRBJ1-2 and V is TRBV28, with 7 nucleotides matching TRBD1. V lost 6 bases, J lost 3 bases, and 10 bases stayed unmatched. CDR1 is MDHEN, CDR2 SYDVKM, per germline. The CDR3 runs to 15 residues. This CDR3 reads CASRDGTVPHYGYTF. In DNA form, the CDR3 reads TGTGCCAGCAGAGACGGGACAGTTCCCCACTATGGCTACACCTTC.